This T cell receptor beta chain was captured in a study of cytomegalovirus exposure and HLA in healthy donors. In the study overall: The study placed about four fifths of its approximately 360 genotyped donors in the Caucasian-associated ancestry cluster. Regarding the study as a whole: With DRB1 most and HLA-C fewest, TCR association rates differed between HLA loci in a later analysis.

Turning to this clone: Its antigen remains unidentified.

The primer mix had 60 Vbeta and 13 Jbeta primers. The repertoire was sequenced with immunoSEQ multiplex PCR; TCRdb's copy has only in-frame clones and lacks some. The table shows 150,000 to 200,000 clones, with about four fifths occurring only once. The TCR comes from a woman in her 50s in good health and CMV-seropositive. Material: PBMCs.

The CDR3 region has the DNA TGTGCCAGCAGCTTACCTTGGCTAGCGGGAGGAGTAAGCACAGATACGCAGTATTTT. It specifies CASSLPWLAGGVSTDTQYF. The chain joins TRBV7-2 to TRBJ2-3; TRBD2 matches at 11 bases. This CDR3 comprises 19 residues. CDR1 is SGHTA, CDR2 FQGNSA, per germline. The V and J ends lost 2 bases and 0 bases, in that order; junction bases with no gene match: 10.